The present entry profiles one T cell receptor (beta chain) with its context. This clonotype was recorded many times. What this receptor recognizes is not known. The sample holds no much larger clone one base away, and base qualities are not on file. TCRdb lists the instrument as Illumina HiSeq 1500. Using fastp trimming at Q25 and MiXCR clonotype assembly, TCRdb reanalyzed the public sequencing data and kept in-frame beta chains. Rows are unified per CDR3 protein, each entry keeping the most common DNA and genes. Across this sample there are about 130,000 distinct CDR3 sequences, with roughly 9% seen only once. The ten largest clones take up 10% of the sample. These data come from a study of T cell repertoires in cytomegalovirus infection (dated by TCRdb to between 2019 and 2020). Broadly, across the study: Because public TCR beta signatures pointed to carriage of CMV infection together with the matching HLA type, the HLA type of each donor mattered for the analysis.

General findings and caveats noted by the study authors: Carriers of CMV infection plus the relevant HLA type were discriminated by the cumulative frequency of public TCR beta family members in the study cohort and in an independent approximately 400-donor cohort. The ex vivo response was dominated by HLA-C-restricted CMV-specific TCR beta clonotypes, which also provided the single most frequent clonotype in two of eight donors.

The germline V gene (reference sequence) sets CDR1 to DFQATT and CDR2 to SNEGSKA. Compared with germline, V lacks 3 bases and J lacks 8 bases; bases without a gene match: 7. Its CDR3 holds 14 amino acids, cysteine through phenylalanine. Only the CDR3 part of the read is kept: 42 bases, read in frame from the first base. The sequencing input was PBMCs. The origin of this receptor is a human donor in good health (CMV status not recorded). Some clones in this sample may be carry-over from other donors' samples. The chain couples TRBV20-1 to TRBJ2-7; 13 bases in the junction line up with TRBD2. The CDR3 region: CSARTSGGPSQQYF. The DNA reads as follows: TGCAGTGCTAGGACTAGCGGGGGGCCCTCCCAGCAGTACTTC.